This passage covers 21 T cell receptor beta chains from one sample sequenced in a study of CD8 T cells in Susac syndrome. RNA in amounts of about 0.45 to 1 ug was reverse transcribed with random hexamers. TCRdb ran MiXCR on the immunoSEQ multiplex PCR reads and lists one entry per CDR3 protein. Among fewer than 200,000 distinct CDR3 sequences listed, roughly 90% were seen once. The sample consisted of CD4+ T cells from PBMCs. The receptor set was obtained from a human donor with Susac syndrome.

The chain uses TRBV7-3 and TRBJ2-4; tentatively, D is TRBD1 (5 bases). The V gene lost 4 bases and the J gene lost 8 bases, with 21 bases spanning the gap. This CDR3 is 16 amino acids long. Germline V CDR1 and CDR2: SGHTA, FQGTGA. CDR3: CASSSRTRDGGDIQYF. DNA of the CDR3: TGTGCCAGCAGCTCCAGGACAAGGGATGGTGGTGACATTCAGTACTTC.

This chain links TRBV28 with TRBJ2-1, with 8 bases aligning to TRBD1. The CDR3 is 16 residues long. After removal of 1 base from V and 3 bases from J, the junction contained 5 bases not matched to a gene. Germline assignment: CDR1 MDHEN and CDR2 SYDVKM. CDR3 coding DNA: TGTGCCAGCAGTTTATATTCAGGGGGCGTCTACAATGAGCAGTTCTTC. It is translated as CASSLYSGGVYNEQFF.

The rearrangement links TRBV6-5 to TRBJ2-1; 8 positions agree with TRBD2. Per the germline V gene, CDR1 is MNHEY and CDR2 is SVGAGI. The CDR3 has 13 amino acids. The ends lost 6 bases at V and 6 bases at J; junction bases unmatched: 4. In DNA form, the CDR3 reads TGTGCCAGCAGAAGCGGGGGACGCAATGAGCAGTTCTTC. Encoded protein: CASRSGGRNEQFF.

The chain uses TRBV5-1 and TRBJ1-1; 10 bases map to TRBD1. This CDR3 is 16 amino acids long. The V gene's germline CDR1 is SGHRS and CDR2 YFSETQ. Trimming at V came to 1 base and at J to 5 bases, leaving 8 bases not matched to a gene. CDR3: CASSLSPGQGLTEAFF. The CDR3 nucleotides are TGCGCCAGCAGCTTGTCCCCGGGACAGGGGTTAACTGAAGCTTTCTTT.

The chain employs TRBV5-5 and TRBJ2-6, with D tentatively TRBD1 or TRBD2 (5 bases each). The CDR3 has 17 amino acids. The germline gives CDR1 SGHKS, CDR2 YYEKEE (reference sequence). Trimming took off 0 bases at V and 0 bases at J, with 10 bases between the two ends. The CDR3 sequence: CASSLAGRISGANVLTF. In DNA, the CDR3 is TGTGCCAGCAGCTTGGCGGGACGGATCTCTGGGGCCAACGTCCTGACTTTC.

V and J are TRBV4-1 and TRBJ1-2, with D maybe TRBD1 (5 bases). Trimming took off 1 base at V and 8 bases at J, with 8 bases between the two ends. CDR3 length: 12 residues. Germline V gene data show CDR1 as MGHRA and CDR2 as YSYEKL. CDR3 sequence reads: CASSQAGRGYTF. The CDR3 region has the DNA TGCGCCAGCAGCCAAGCAGGGAGAGGCTACACCTTC.

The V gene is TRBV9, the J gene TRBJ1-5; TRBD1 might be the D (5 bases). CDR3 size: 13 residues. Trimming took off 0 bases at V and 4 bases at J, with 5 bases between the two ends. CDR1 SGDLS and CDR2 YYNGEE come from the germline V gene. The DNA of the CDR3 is TGTGCCAGCAGCGTAGACAGGAATCAGCCCCAGCATTTT. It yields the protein CASSVDRNQPQHF.

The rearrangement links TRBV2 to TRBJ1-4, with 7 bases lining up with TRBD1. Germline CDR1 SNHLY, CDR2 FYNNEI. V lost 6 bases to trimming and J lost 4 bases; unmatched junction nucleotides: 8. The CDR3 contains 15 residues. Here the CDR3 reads CASRKGGGDNEKLFF. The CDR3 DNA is TGTGCCAGCAGGAAAGGAGGGGGCGATAATGAAAAACTGTTTTTT. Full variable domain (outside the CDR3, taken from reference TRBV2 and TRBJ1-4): EPEVTQTPSHQVTQMGQEVILRCVPISNHLYFYWYRQILGQKVEFLVSFYNNEISEKSEIFDDQFSVERPDGSNFTLKIRSTKLEDSAMYFCASRKGGGDNEKLFFGSGTQLSVL.

DNA for the CDR3: TGTGCCAGCAGTGACCGGAACACTGAAGCTTTCTTT. Amino acids: CASSDRNTEAFF. The V gene is TRBV2, the J gene TRBJ1-1; D is unresolved. The CDR3 has 12 residues. Germline V lookup: CDR1 SNHLY, CDR2 FYNNEI. V was pared by 3 bases and J by 1 base, with 3 bases between. The whole variable domain, remainder taken from reference TRBV2 and TRBJ1-1, is EPEVTQTPSHQVTQMGQEVILRCVPISNHLYFYWYRQILGQKVEFLVSFYNNEISEKSEIFDDQFSVERPDGSNFTLKIRSTKLEDSAMYFCASSDRNTEAFFGQGTRLTVV.

CDR3: CSARNRVFTTEAFF. CDR3 coding DNA: TGCAGTGCCCGAAACAGGGTCTTTACCACTGAAGCTTTCTTT. The chain employs TRBV20-1 and TRBJ1-1, with a tentative D call TRBD1 (6 bases). CDR3 length: 14 residues. V was clipped by 6 bases and J by 4 bases, with 18 bases between them. Germline loops: CDR1 DFQATT, CDR2 SNEGSKA (reference sequence).

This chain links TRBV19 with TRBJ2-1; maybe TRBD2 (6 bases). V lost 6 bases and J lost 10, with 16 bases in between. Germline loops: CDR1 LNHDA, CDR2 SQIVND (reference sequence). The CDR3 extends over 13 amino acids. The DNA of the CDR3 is TGTGCCAGTAGACTTCTGGGGGACTGGGAGCAGTTCTTC. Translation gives CASRLLGDWEQFF.

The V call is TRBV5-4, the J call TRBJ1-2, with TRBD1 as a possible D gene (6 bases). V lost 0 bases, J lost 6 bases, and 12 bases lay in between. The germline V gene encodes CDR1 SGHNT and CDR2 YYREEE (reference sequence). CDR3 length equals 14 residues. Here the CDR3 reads CASSLVTGGDGYTF. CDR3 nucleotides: TGTGCCAGCAGCTTGGTTACGGGGGGCGATGGCTACACCTTC.

This CDR3 reads CASSVAAGRTQETQYF. DNA for the CDR3: TGTGCCAGCAGCGTAGCCGCCGGGAGGACACAAGAGACCCAGTACTTC. The chain joins TRBV9 to TRBJ2-5, with TRBD2 identical over 7 bases. Per the germline V gene, CDR1 is SGDLS and CDR2 is YYNGEE. There are 16 residues in the CDR3. J lost 2 bases, V lost 0 bases, and 7 bases had no gene match.

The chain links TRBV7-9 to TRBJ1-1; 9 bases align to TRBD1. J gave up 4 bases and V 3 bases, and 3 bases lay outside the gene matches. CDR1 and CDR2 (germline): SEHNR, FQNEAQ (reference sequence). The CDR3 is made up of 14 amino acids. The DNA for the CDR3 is TGTGCCAGCAGCTTGGGGACAGGGATCACTGAAGCTTTCTTT. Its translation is CASSLGTGITEAFF.

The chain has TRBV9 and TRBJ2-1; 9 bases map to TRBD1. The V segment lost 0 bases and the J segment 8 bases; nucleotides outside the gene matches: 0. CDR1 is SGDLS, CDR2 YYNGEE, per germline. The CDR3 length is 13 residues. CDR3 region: CASSVGTGDEQFF. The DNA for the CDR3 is TGTGCCAGCAGCGTAGGGACAGGGGATGAGCAGTTCTTC.

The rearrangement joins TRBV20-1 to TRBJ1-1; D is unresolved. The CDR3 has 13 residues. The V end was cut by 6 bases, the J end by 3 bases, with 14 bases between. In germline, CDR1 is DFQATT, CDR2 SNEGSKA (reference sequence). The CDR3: CSAPTSTYTEAFF. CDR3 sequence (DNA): TGCAGTGCCCCGACGTCGACGTACACTGAAGCTTTCTTT.

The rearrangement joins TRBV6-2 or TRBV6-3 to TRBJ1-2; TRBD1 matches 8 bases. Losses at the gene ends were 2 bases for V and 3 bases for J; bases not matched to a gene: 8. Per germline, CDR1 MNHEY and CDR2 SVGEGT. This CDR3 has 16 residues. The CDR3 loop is CASSYAGQGRYYGYTF. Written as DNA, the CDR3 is TGTGCCAGCAGTTACGCCGGACAGGGAAGATACTATGGCTACACCTTC.

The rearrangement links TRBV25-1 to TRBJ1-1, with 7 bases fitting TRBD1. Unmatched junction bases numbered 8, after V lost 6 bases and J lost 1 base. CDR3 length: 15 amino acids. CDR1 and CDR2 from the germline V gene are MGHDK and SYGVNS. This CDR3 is CASSVQGQPNTEAFF. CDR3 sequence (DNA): TGTGCCAGCAGCGTTCAGGGACAGCCGAACACTGAAGCTTTCTTT.

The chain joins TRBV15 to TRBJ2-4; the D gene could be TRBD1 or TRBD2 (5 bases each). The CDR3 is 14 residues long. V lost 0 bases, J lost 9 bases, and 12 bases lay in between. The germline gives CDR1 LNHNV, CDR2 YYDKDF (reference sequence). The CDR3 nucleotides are TGTGCCACCAGCAGAGATGGGGGAATCGGCATTCAGTACTTC. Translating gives CATSRDGGIGIQYF.

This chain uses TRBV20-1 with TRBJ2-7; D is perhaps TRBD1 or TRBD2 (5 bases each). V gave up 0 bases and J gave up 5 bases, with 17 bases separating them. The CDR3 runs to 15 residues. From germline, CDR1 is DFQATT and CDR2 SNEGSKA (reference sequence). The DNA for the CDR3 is TGCAGTGCTAGAGATGAGGGGCGCGAGCTCCACGAGCAGTACTTC. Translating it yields CSARDEGRELHEQYF.

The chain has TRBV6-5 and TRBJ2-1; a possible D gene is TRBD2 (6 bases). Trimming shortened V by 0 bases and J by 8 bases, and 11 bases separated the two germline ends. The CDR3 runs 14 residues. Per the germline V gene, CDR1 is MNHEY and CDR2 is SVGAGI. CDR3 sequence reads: CASSYSRGSDEQFF. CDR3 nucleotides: TGTGCCAGCAGTTACTCCCGGGGGTCCGATGAGCAGTTCTTC.